A single sample gave rise to the 22 T cell receptor beta chains below, sequenced in a study of blood T cells in healthy people across ages (dated by TCRdb to 2013 to 2016). Libraries came from 5' RACE. Sequencer: Illumina HiSeq 2500. A second PCR of 7 to 11 cycles was run with a J-beta primer mix and a sample-barcoded 5' primer. TCRdb reprocessing: public reads trimmed at Q25 with fastp, clones called with MiXCR, in-frame beta chains kept. Identical CDR3 protein sequences are pooled into one entry, listed with their most common genes and DNA. The sample profile shows some 1,000,000 distinct CDR3 sequences; 25% of them were found once. Approximately 0.71% of the sample is in the top ten clones. The same sample was also studied in work on T cells of mothers and their children.

Material: blood. The receptors stem from a girl aged 2-15 years in good health.

This sequence joins TRBV5-1 and TRBJ2-7; either TRBD1 or TRBD2 may supply D (6 bases each). Germline CDR1 is SGHRS and CDR2 is YFSETQ. V was shortened by 2 bases and J by 0 bases, with 12 bases between the two germline ends. The CDR3 spans 15 residues. This chain's CDR3 is CASSLRGAGSYEQYF. CDR3 DNA sequence: TGCGCCAGCAGCTTAAGGGGGGCGGGCTCCTACGAGCAGTACTTC.

This clonotype was seen a few times. The chain employs TRBV6-2 or TRBV6-3 and TRBJ2-5; D call uncertain. The ends were cut back, 4 bases at V and 5 bases at J, with 5 bases in the middle. The CDR3 consists of 11 residues. Germline V CDR1 and CDR2: MNHEY, SVGEGT. CDR3: CASSFHETQYF. The DNA for the CDR3 is TGTGCCAGCAGTTTCCATGAGACCCAGTACTTC.

Many counts were recorded for this clonotype. The chain combines TRBV3-1 with TRBJ1-5; no firm D call. Between the trimmed V and J ends, which lost 1 base and 0 bases, there was a span of 4 bases. Germline CDR1 LGHDT, CDR2 YNNKEL (reference sequence). CDR3 length equals 14 residues. DNA for the CDR3: TGTGCCAGCAGCCAAGGCAATAGCAATCAGCCCCAGCATTTT. Translated, it gives CASSQGNSNQPQHF.

The J gene is TRBJ1-1, the V gene TRBV11-2; TRBD1 might be the D (6 bases). V was shortened by 2 bases and J by 4 bases, with 14 bases between the two germline ends. The CDR3 is 15 amino acids. Germline V gives CDR1 SGHAT, CDR2 FQNNGV. The DNA for the CDR3 is TGTGCCAGCAGCTTACAGGGGTCGAAGAGCACTGAAGCTTTCTTT. Its protein product is CASSLQGSKSTEAFF.

This clonotype has just a few counts. V is TRBV18 and J is TRBJ2-2; D is unclear. This CDR3 comprises 13 residues. Germline CDR1 is KGHSH and CDR2 is LQKENI. Trimming removed 2 bases at V and 4 bases at J, with 5 bases between. CDR3 in DNA: TGTGCCAGCTCACCATCCGGCACCGGGGAGCTGTTTTTT. Translation gives CASSPSGTGELFF.

In its sample, this clonotype was seen a few times. This sequence joins TRBV25-1 and TRBJ2-5, with 8 bases matching TRBD2. The germline V gene encodes CDR1 MGHDK and CDR2 SYGVNS. The V and J ends lost 10 bases and 2 bases, in that order; junction bases with no gene match: 6. The CDR3 contains 13 residues. DNA of the CDR3: TGTGCCACCTCGGCGGGGGGACAAGAGACCCAGTACTTC. Its protein is CATSAGGQETQYF. The full variable domain, its missing parts supplied by reference TRBV25-1 and TRBJ2-5, is EADIYQTPRYLVIGTGKKITLECSQTMGHDKMYWYQQDPGMELHLIHYSYGVNSTEKGDLSSESTVSRIRTEHFPLTLESARPSHTSQYLCATSAGGQETQYFGPGTRLLVL.

This clonotype was seen more than once but under ten times. In DNA, the CDR3 is TGTGCCAGCAGCGACGCCCCGGGAGAGACCCAGTACTTC. Amino acids: CASSDAPGETQYF. The chain combines TRBV9 with TRBJ2-5; D gene uncertain. V lost 3 bases and J 4 bases, leaving 10 bases between the germline ends. The CDR3 runs to 13 residues. Germline V gene data show CDR1 as SGDLS and CDR2 as YYNGEE.

Many counts were recorded for this clonotype. The genes are TRBV7-9 and TRBJ1-2; weak D call: TRBD1 (5 bases). CDR1 is SEHNR, CDR2 FQNEAQ, per germline (reference sequence). Trimming stripped 5 bases from V and 4 bases from J, with 20 bases between. The CDR3 spans 16 residues. The CDR3 spells CASSGPRGISLYGYTF. CDR3 coding DNA: TGTGCCAGCAGCGGGCCACGGGGGATCTCGCTCTATGGCTACACCTTC.

The chain joins TRBV11-2 to TRBJ2-2; D remains unclear. The germline gives CDR1 SGHAT, CDR2 FQNNGV. This CDR3 region has 14 residues. Trimming took off 2 bases at V and 4 bases at J, with 8 bases between the two ends. This chain's CDR3 is CASSLITVTGELFF. CDR3 DNA sequence: TGTGCCAGCAGCTTAATTACAGTCACCGGGGAGCTGTTTTTT.

This CDR3 is CATSDSVSLSYNEQFF. DNA of the CDR3: TGTGCCACCAGTGACAGCGTATCCCTCTCCTACAATGAGCAGTTCTTC. The V and J genes are TRBV24-1 and TRBJ2-1; no firm D call. The CDR3 contains 16 residues. Germline V gene data show CDR1 as KGHDR and CDR2 as SFDVKD. V was clipped by 4 bases and J by 0 bases, with 12 bases between them.

The CDR3: CASSFMGLTRLRVGYTF. CDR3 bases: TGTGCCAGCAGTTTCATGGGGCTGACAAGACTCCGGGTAGGCTACACCTTC. This rearrangement joins TRBV28 to TRBJ1-2; possibly TRBD1 for D (5 bases). The CDR3 spans 17 residues. Germline lookup yields CDR1 MDHEN and CDR2 SYDVKM. V lost 3 bases, J lost 8 bases, and 25 bases lay in between.

This clonotype has more than one count but fewer than ten. This CDR3 is CSASSGTGTGQAFF. CDR3 DNA: TGCAGTGCTTCTTCCGGGACAGGGACTGGCCAAGCTTTCTTT. The chain couples TRBV20-1 to TRBJ1-1, with 9 bases lining up with TRBD1. Trimming took 5 bases from V and 9 from J; bases not matched to a gene: 13. The length of the CDR3 is 14 residues. CDR1 and CDR2 (germline): DFQATT, SNEGSKA (reference sequence).

Of note for this clonotype: A junction end diverges from the germline sequence, so it may reflect a read error. This rearrangement joins TRBV11-2 to TRBJ1-2, with a possible D match to TRBD1 (6 bases). Germline V gene sequence: CDR1 SGHAT, CDR2 FQNNGV. The CDR3 has 15 amino acids. This chain's CDR3 is CASSLAMDRSYGHTF. CDR3 in DNA: TGTGCCAGCAGCTTAGCAATGGACAGAAGCTATGGCCACACCTTC.

The CDR3 here is CSVETAGLLSYEQYF. The CDR3 nucleotides are TGCAGCGTTGAAACAGCGGGGCTTCTATCCTACGAGCAGTACTTC. V and J are TRBV29-1 and TRBJ2-5, with 7 bases aligning to TRBD2. Gene TRBJ2-7 matches the end of the DNA better, so the J call may be wrong. The CDR3 totals 15 residues. Germline-derived CDR1 and CDR2 are SQVTM and ANQGSEA.

This clonotype showed up many times. The chain recombines TRBV10-1 with TRBJ2-1, with 8 bases identical to TRBD2. Germline V CDR1 and CDR2: WNHNN, SYGVQD (reference sequence). The J segment lost 8 bases and the V segment lost 3 bases, leaving 12 bases of the junction unmatched. The CDR3 covers 16 residues. The CDR3 loop is CASSELAGSLTYEQFF. As DNA, the CDR3 is TGCGCCAGCAGTGAATTAGCGGGAAGTCTTACATATGAGCAGTTCTTC.

This clonotype turned up a few times. The chain recombines TRBV27 with TRBJ2-5; TRBD1 is a possible D gene (7 bases). The CDR3 totals 16 residues. In germline, CDR1 is MNHEY, CDR2 SMNVEV (reference sequence). V was clipped by 4 bases and J by 4 bases, with 19 bases between them. For the CDR3, the DNA is TGTGCCAGCAGTTCCCCAATGGAGGGGGCAGGAGAGACCCAGTACTTC. This translates into CASSSPMEGAGETQYF.

V gene TRBV7-9 combines with J gene TRBJ1-1; D not resolved. V shed 1 base and J shed 4 bases, with 10 bases lying between them. Per the germline V gene, CDR1 is SEHNR and CDR2 is FQNEAQ (reference sequence). The CDR3 runs to 14 residues. For the CDR3, the DNA is TGTGCCAGCAGCTTAGAATTGGAGAGCACTGAAGCTTTCTTT. Translated, it gives CASSLELESTEAFF.

This clonotype was seen more than once but under ten times. The chain is built from TRBV6-1 and TRBJ2-7, with no clear D. Germline assignment: CDR1 MNHNS and CDR2 SASEGT. The V end lost 6 bases, the J end lost 3 bases, and 15 bases lay between the germline ends. This CDR3 has 14 amino acids. The CDR3 is CASSMDPRSYEQYF. As DNA, the CDR3 is TGTGCCAGCAGCATGGACCCTCGAAGCTACGAGCAGTACTTC.

This clonotype was seen repeatedly, ten times or more. The chain couples TRBV4-3 to TRBJ2-1; 9 bases are a match to TRBD1. The CDR3 contains 15 residues. V dropped 0 bases and J dropped 6; count of bases not matched to a gene: 3. CDR1 and CDR2 (germline): LGHNA, YSLEER. The CDR3 nucleotides read TGCGCCAGCAGCCAAGATGGGACAGGGCCCAATGAGCAGTTCTTC. This encodes CASSQDGTGPNEQFF.

This clonotype was seen more than once but under ten times. The genes are TRBV7-3 and TRBJ2-7; 8 bases agree with TRBD1. The length of the CDR3 is 16 residues. The V gene's germline CDR1 is SGHTA and CDR2 FQGTGA. Trimming took 4 bases from V and 3 from J; bases not matched to a gene: 11. The CDR3 protein is CASSSTTGQESYEQYF. DNA of the CDR3: TGTGCCAGCAGCTCCACCACGGGACAGGAAAGCTACGAGCAGTACTTC.

This chain uses TRBV12-3 or TRBV12-4 with TRBJ1-1; TRBD1 agrees at 12 bases. This CDR3 region has 13 residues. V dropped 5 bases and J dropped 12; count of bases not matched to a gene: 7. In DNA, the CDR3 is TGTGCCAGCAGTCCGGGACAGGGGGCTGCGTCTTTCTTT. Protein: CASSPGQGAASFF.

This clonotype occurred a few times. V and J are TRBV6-8 and TRBJ1-5; maybe TRBD1 (5 bases). With 5 bases removed from V and 9 bases from J, the gap between germline ends came to 17 bases. This CDR3 is built from 14 residues. The germline V gene encodes CDR1 MNHGY and CDR2 SAAAGT. For the CDR3, the DNA is TGTGCCAGCAGTCAGGGACGCTCCCGCCTGCCCCAGCATTTT. This translates into CASSQGRSRLPQHF.